This T cell receptor beta chain was sequenced in a study of blood T cell repertoires in COVID-19. This clone was seen only once. Method: immunoSEQ multiplex PCR; TCRdb's copy keeps in-frame clones and lacks some. The table shows roughly 260,000 clones, with 85% to 90% occurring only once. Germline CDR1 reads LNHDA; CDR2 reads SQIVND (reference sequence). This CDR3 spans 13 amino acids. Trimming removed 2 bases from V and 4 bases from J, with 6 bases in between. Specimen: peripheral blood. This chain uses TRBV19 with TRBJ1-5; no clear D. This clonotype was obtained from a woman aged 40 to 49 with acute or convalescent COVID-19. CDR3 in DNA: TGTGCCAGTAGTATAACTCGGAATCAGCCCCAGCATTTT. Its translation: CASSITRNQPQHF.